Given below is one T cell receptor (beta chain) in context. Antigen: not known. Germline CDR1 DFQATT, CDR2 SNEGSKA (reference sequence). This CDR3 region has 15 residues. Next came a second PCR, run for about 7 to 12 cycles, which used a sample-barcoded 5' primer along with a J-beta primer mix. There were at least 3 million CDR3-containing paired-end reads obtained from each sample. TCRdb reprocessed the 5' RACE reads with MiXCR, giving one entry per CDR3 protein. This sample has about 1.8 million distinct CDR3 sequences, with just under 50% found just once. This sample is part of a study of blood T cells in healthy people across ages. Findings and limits, study-wide: TCR beta diversity, measured per million T cells, fell in a roughly linear way with age.

The chain has TRBV20-1 and TRBJ2-1; no reliable D call. The J call may be faulty, since TRBJ2-7 better matches the DNA end. The sample consisted of blood. The clonotype comes from a middle-aged woman in good health. CDR3 DNA: TGCAGTGCTAGAGGTTCTCAGCCTGGAGACTACGAGCAGTACTTC. Residues: CSARGSQPGDYEQYF.